By share of the sample, the clone carrying this T cell receptor beta chain is large. What it binds is unknown. The data originate from a study of circulating CD8 cells and anti-PD-1 response in melanoma. Sorting of live CD3+CD8+TCRalphabeta+ cells by PD-1 and/or TIGIT gave four subsets. This CDR3 is 12 amino acids long. Trimming took 3 bases from V and 6 from J, leaving 7 bases between them. CDR1 and CDR2 from the germline V gene are KGHDR and SFDVKD. Study results and caveats: Published repertoire comparisons used only baseline and M1 samples. Peptide assays on expanded sorted subsets replaced tumor-based reactivity testing.

The QIAseq Immune Repertoire TCR panel built the libraries from roughly 15 ng of total RNA. TCRdb re-analysed the reads in MiXCR, keeping a single row per CDR3 protein. The repertoire holds around 810 distinct CDR3 sequences, with around 4% as singletons. Sequencing used CD8+ T cells from PBMCs, obtained at baseline or after one month of anti-PD-1 therapy (not recorded which). V usage is TRBV24-1 and J usage is TRBJ1-2; no clear D gene. This sequence originates from a human donor with melanoma. The CDR3 DNA reads TGTGCCACCAGTGATGGGCAGGATGGCTACACCTTC. This codes for CATSDGQDGYTF.